One and the same sample provided the 5 T cell receptor beta chains below, sequenced in a study of blood T cell repertoires in COVID-19. This table comes from immunoSEQ multiplex PCR, and its TCRdb copy is limited to in-frame clones, with some not included. This table has about 270,000 clones, roughly nine tenths appearing once. The sequencing input was peripheral blood. These receptors all stem from a woman in her 30s with COVID-19, enrolled during active disease.

The gene calls are TRBV5-1 and TRBJ2-3, with TRBD1 matching over 8 bases. Trimming removed 0 bases from V and 4 bases from J; junction bases left unmatched: 7. The CDR3 covers 16 residues. Germline V CDR1 and CDR2: SGHRS, YFSETQ. The CDR3 loop reads CASSLGPRGLADTQYF. CDR3 in DNA: TGCGCCAGCAGCTTGGGTCCCAGGGGGCTAGCAGATACGCAGTATTTT.

The gene calls are TRBV4-1 and TRBJ2-4; 8 nucleotides agree with TRBD2. This CDR3 contains 15 residues. Germline loops: CDR1 MGHRA, CDR2 YSYEKL. The ends lost 4 bases at V and 5 bases at J; junction bases unmatched: 7. CDR3 sequence: CASSPGTRAENIQYF. CDR3 nucleotides: TGCGCCAGCAGCCCCGGGACTAGGGCCGAAAACATTCAGTACTTC.

The rearrangement uses TRBV29-1 and TRBJ1-1; D remains unclear. Germline values: CDR1 SQVTM, CDR2 ANQGSEA. The germline V and J ends were trimmed by 6 bases and 8 bases, with 13 bases remaining between them. The CDR3 is made up of 11 amino acids. The CDR3 loop is CSVLRQSEAFF. The CDR3 coding sequence is TGCAGCGTCCTTCGACAATCCGAAGCTTTCTTT.

The chain combines TRBV18 with TRBJ2-3; possibly TRBD2 for D (5 bases). The CDR3 has 17 amino acids. Germline V gene sequence: CDR1 KGHSH, CDR2 LQKENI. V lost 6 bases and J 2 bases, leaving 21 bases between the germline ends. The CDR3 DNA reads as TGTGCCAGCTCCCCCAGCCTAGAACTAGAGGTCACAGATACGCAGTATTTT. Translated, it gives CASSPSLELEVTDTQYF.

CDR3 sequence (DNA): TGTGCCAGCAGTCGGACAGGGGGCAATCAGCCCCAGCATTTT. Translating it yields CASSRTGGNQPQHF. The chain couples TRBV6-5 to TRBJ1-5; 9 nucleotides align to TRBD1. Trimming removed 5 bases from V and 2 bases from J; junction bases left unmatched: 1. The germline V gene has CDR1 MNHEY and CDR2 SVGAGI. The CDR3 runs to 14 residues.